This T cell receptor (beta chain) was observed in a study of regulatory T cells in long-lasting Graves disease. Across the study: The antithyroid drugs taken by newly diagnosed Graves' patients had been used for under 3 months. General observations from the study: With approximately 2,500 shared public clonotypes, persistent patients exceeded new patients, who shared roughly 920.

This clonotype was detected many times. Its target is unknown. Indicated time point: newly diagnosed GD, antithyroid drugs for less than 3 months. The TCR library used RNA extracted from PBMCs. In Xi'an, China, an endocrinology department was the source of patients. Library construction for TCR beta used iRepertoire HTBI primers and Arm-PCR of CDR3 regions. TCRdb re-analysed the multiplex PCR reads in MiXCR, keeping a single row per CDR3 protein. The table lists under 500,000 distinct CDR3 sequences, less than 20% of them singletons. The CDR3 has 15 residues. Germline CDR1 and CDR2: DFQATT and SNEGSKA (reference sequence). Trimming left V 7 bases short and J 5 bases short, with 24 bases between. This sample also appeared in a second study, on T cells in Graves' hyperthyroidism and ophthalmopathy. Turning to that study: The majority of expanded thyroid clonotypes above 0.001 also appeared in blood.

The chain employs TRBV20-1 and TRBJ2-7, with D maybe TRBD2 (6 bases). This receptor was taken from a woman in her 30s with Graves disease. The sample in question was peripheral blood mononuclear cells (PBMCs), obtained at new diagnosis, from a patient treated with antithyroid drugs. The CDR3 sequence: CSVMGGWGIDNEQYF. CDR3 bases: TGCAGTGTCATGGGAGGTTGGGGGATTGACAACGAGCAGTACTTC.